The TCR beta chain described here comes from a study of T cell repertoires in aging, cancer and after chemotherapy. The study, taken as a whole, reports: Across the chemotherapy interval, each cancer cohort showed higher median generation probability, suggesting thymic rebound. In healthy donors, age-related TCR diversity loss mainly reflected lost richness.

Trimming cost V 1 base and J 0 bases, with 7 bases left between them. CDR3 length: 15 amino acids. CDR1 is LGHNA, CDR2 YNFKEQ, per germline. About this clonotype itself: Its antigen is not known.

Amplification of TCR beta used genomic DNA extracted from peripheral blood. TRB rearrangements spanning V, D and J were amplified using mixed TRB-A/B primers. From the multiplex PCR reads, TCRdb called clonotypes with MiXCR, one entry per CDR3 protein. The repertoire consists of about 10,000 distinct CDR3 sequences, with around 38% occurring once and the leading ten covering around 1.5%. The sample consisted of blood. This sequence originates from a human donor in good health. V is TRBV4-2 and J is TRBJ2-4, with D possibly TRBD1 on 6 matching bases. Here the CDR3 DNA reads TGTGCCAGCAGCCAAGGGACAGTAGCCAAAAACATTCAGTACTTC. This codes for CASSQGTVAKNIQYF.